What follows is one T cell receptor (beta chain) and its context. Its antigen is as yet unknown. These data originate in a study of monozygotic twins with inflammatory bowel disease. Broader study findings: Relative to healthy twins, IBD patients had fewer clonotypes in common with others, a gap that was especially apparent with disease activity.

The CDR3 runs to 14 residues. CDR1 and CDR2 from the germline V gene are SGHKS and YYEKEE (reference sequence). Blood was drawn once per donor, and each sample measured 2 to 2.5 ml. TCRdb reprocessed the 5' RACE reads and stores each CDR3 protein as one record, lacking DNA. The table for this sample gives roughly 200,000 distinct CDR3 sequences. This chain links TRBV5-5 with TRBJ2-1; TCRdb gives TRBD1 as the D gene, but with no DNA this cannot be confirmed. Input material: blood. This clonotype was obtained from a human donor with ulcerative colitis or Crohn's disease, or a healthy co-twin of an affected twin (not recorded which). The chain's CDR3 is CASGIGTGFGRRFF.